A selection of T cell receptor beta chains follows, all from one sample in a study of blood T cell repertoires in COVID-19. TCRdb's copy holds only in-frame clones and misses some; the assay was immunoSEQ multiplex PCR. The data show about 92,000 clones, around 72% seen once. The sequenced sample consisted of peripheral blood. The receptors were sampled from a woman aged 55-69 years in a cohort sampled during active or convalescent COVID-19. Both conserved end residues are part of each CDR3. D genes are given only for firm matches. Size is stated for part of the rows, as once, few or many counts, or as a class when the clone is expanded.

>few|TRBV6-1|TRBD1|TRBJ2-5
CASSENRGYQETQYF
TGTGCCAGCAGTGAGAACAGGGGGTACCAAGAGACCCAGTACTTC
>-|TRBV2|-|TRBJ1-5
CASSGQSSNQPQHF
TGTGCCAGCAGTGGACAGAGCAGCAATCAGCCCCAGCATTTT
>few|TRBV9|TRBD1|TRBJ1-4
CASSEGGTATNEKLFF
TGTGCCAGCAGCGAGGGTGGGACAGCAACTAATGAAAAACTGTTTTTT
>-|TRBV18|TRBD1|TRBJ2-7
CASSPSHPGQRPPEQYF
TGTGCCAGCTCGCCGTCCCATCCGGGACAGCGGCCCCCCGAGCAGTACTTC
>-|TRBV5-6|-|TRBJ1-6
CASSLRTYNSPLHF
TGTGCCAGCAGCTTGCGTACCTATAATTCACCCCTCCACTTT
>-|TRBV28|-|TRBJ1-2
CAIGDNYGYTF
TGTGCCATCGGGGATAACTATGGCTACACCTTC
>few|TRBV10-1|-|TRBJ1-6
CASSELDGLPDSPLHF
TGCGCCAGCAGTGAACTCGACGGACTGCCCGATTCACCCCTCCACTTT
>-|TRBV7-3|TRBD1|TRBJ1-6
CASSRDRDSPLHF
TGTGCCAGCAGCAGGGACAGGGATTCACCCCTCCACTTT
>-|TRBV11-1|-|TRBJ2-5
CASSRGVSQETQYF
TGTGCCAGCAGCCGCGGGGTCAGCCAAGAGACCCAGTACTTC
>many|TRBV12-3/TRBV12-4|-|TRBJ2-7
CASSLYREREQYF
TGTGCCAGCAGTTTATACAGGGAACGCGAGCAGTACTTC
>-|TRBV11-2|-|TRBJ2-5
CASSLPFGGRETQYF
TGTGCCAGCAGCCTCCCTTTTGGGGGCCGTGAGACCCAGTACTTC
>-|TRBV2|-|TRBJ2-2
CASSIRNTGELFF
TGTGCCAGCAGTATCAGGAACACCGGGGAGCTGTTTTTT
>few|TRBV24-1|TRBD1|TRBJ1-6
CATSDLPGQVNSPLHF
TGTGCCACCAGTGATTTGCCAGGACAGGTTAATTCACCCCTCCACTTT
>once|TRBV19|TRBD1|TRBJ2-2
CATYVPYRGNTGELFF
TGTGCAACGTACGTCCCTTACAGGGGAAACACCGGGGAGCTGTTTTTT
>once|TRBV4-1|TRBD1|TRBJ2-3
CASSQDHRTGGFSSTDTQYF
TGCGCCAGCAGCCAAGATCATCGGACAGGGGGTTTCTCTAGCACAGATACGCAGTATTTT
>-|TRBV2|-|TRBJ1-1
CASQANTEAFF
TGTGCCAGTCAAGCAAACACTGAAGCTTTCTTT
>-|TRBV3-1/TRBV3-2|-|TRBJ1-2
CASSPPRTASPNYGYTF
TGTGCCAGCAGCCCGCCCCGGACAGCAAGCCCTAACTATGGCTACACCTTC
>-|TRBV18|-|TRBJ2-7
CASSQLAAGEQYF
TGTGCCAGCTCACAACTGGCAGCGGGCGAGCAGTACTTC
>-|TRBV5-1|-|TRBJ1-3
CASSGGDLISGNTIYF
TGCGCCAGCAGCGGAGGGGACCTAATCTCTGGAAACACCATATATTTT
>-|TRBV6-5|-|TRBJ1-2
CASRFYQGYTF
TGTGCCAGCAGATTTTATCAGGGCTACACCTTC
>-|TRBV7-9|-|TRBJ1-1
CASRRDGENTEAFF
TGTGCCAGCAGGCGGGACGGAGAGAACACTGAAGCTTTCTTT
>-|TRBV13|-|TRBJ2-1
CASSNEGGESNEQFF
TGTGCCAGCAGCAACGAAGGAGGGGAAAGCAATGAGCAGTTCTTC
>-|TRBV7-9|TRBD1|TRBJ2-5
CASSPDRDATQYF
TGTGCCAGCAGCCCCGACAGGGACGCGACCCAGTACTTC
>-|TRBV5-1|TRBD1|TRBJ2-5
CASNRQGKEETQYF
TGCGCCAGCAACAGACAGGGGAAGGAAGAGACCCAGTACTTC
>-|TRBV10-2|-|TRBJ2-7
CASSESRGSAYEQYF
TGCGCCAGCAGTGAGTCCCGGGGGTCCGCCTACGAGCAGTACTTC
>-|TRBV21-1|-|TRBJ1-5
CASSPRQGNNQPQHF
TGTGCCAGCAGCCCGCGACAGGGTAATAATCAGCCCCAGCATTTT
>-|TRBV11-2|TRBD1|TRBJ2-3
CASSLGTGVTDTQYF
TGTGCCAGCAGCTTAGGGACAGGGGTCACAGATACGCAGTATTTT
>-|TRBV19|TRBD1|TRBJ2-7
CASSISGQASYEQYF
TGTGCCAGTAGTATAAGTGGACAGGCGTCCTACGAGCAGTACTTC
>-|TRBV7-8|-|TRBJ2-7
CASSSIDSYEQYF
TGTGCCAGCAGCTCGATCGATAGCTACGAGCAGTACTTC
>-|TRBV4-1|TRBD1|TRBJ1-6
CASSQLQGASYNSPLHF
TGCGCCAGCAGCCAACTACAGGGGGCATCCTATAATTCACCCCTCCACTTT
>-|TRBV28|-|TRBJ1-1
CASSSGGRTAHTEAFF
TGTGCCAGCAGTTCGGGGGGGAGGACAGCTCACACTGAAGCTTTCTTT
>-|TRBV4-1|TRBD2|TRBJ2-3
CASSSGLVTDTQYF
TGCGCCAGCAGCTCGGGACTAGTCACAGATACGCAGTATTTT
>-|TRBV30|-|TRBJ1-5
CAWSVGTGPRQPQHF
TGTGCCTGGAGTGTTGGTACTGGTCCGCGTCAGCCCCAGCATTTT
>once|TRBV19|TRBD1|TRBJ2-7
CASSPSRDRANYEQYF
TGTGCCAGTAGTCCAAGTCGGGACAGGGCGAACTACGAGCAGTACTTC
>-|TRBV9|-|TRBJ1-2
CASSVWGGYGYTF
TGTGCCAGCAGCGTATGGGGAGGCTATGGCTACACCTTC
>-|TRBV6-6|-|TRBJ1-5
CASSYSHSNQPQHF
TGTGCCAGCAGTTACTCTCATAGCAATCAGCCCCAGCATTTT
>few|TRBV2|-|TRBJ2-1
CASSEAVQRDKEQFF
TGTGCCAGCAGTGAAGCGGTCCAACGGGACAAGGAGCAGTTCTTC
>-|TRBV10-3|TRBD2|TRBJ2-5
CAISRVAGGPETQYF
TGTGCCATCAGTCGGGTAGCGGGGGGGCCTGAGACCCAGTACTTC
>-|TRBV7-2|-|TRBJ1-2
CASSLRSEGRVNYGYTF
TGTGCCAGCAGCTTACGGTCAGAGGGGAGGGTGAACTATGGCTACACCTTC
>-|TRBV7-7|TRBD2|TRBJ2-3
CASSPGTSGRTDTQYF
TGTGCTAGCAGCCCGGGGACTAGCGGGCGCACAGATACGCAGTATTTT
>-|TRBV9|-|TRBJ1-1
CASSVGGNKNTEAFF
TGTGCCAGCAGCGTAGGAGGCAATAAGAACACTGAAGCTTTCTTT
>-|TRBV7-3|TRBD1|TRBJ2-5
CASSLDRGQWETQYF
TGTGCCAGCAGCTTAGACAGGGGGCAATGGGAGACCCAGTACTTC
>once|TRBV15|-|TRBJ2-3
CATSRDGGGTDTQYF
TGTGCCACCAGCAGGGACGGGGGAGGCACAGATACGCAGTATTTT
>few|TRBV9|TRBD2|TRBJ2-1
CASSGRSGGDNEQFF
TGTGCCAGCAGCGGTAGAAGCGGGGGAGACAATGAGCAGTTCTTC
>-|TRBV7-2|TRBD2|TRBJ2-1
CASSPSGGAGNEQFF
TGTGCCAGCAGCCCTAGCGGGGGGGCCGGGAATGAGCAGTTCTTC
>-|TRBV6-5|-|TRBJ1-3
CASSYSGGLSGNTIYF
TGTGCCAGCAGTTACTCTGGAGGCCTCTCTGGAAACACCATATATTTT
>many|TRBV29-1|-|TRBJ1-3
CSVRGSALNTIYF
TGCAGCGTACGGGGTTCGGCATTAAACACCATATATTTT